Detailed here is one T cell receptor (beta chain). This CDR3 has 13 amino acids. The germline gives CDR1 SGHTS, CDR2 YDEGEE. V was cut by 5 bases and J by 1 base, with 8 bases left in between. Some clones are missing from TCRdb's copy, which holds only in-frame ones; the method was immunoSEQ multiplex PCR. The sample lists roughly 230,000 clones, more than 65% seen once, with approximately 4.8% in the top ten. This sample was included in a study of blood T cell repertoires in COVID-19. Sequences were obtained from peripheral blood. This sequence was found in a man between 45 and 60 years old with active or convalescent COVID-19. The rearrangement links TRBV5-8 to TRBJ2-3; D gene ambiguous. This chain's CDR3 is CASRFTGTDTQYF. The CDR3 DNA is TGTGCCAGCAGATTTACGGGCACAGATACGCAGTATTTT.